Shown below are 6 T cell receptor beta chains from a single sample sequenced in a study of identical twins. TCRdb re-called the 5' RACE reads with MiXCR, one entry per CDR3 protein. This sample has around 1.7 million distinct CDR3 sequences; under 35% occur once, and the top ten carry around 0.25%. Specimen: cord blood. These receptors came from a newborn girl in good health.

This clonotype was found a few times. V gene TRBV5-4 combines with J gene TRBJ2-1; perhaps TRBD2 as D (6 bases). This CDR3 has 17 amino acids. Trimming removed 0 bases at V and 7 bases at J, with 20 bases between. Per the germline V gene, CDR1 is SGHNT and CDR2 is YYREEE (reference sequence). The DNA for the CDR3 is TGTGCCAGCAGCTTGGATGCCGGGAGAGGGGCAATGAATGAGCAGTTCTTC. Its protein is CASSLDAGRGAMNEQFF.

This clonotype has a handful of counts. This sequence joins TRBV6-6 and TRBJ2-7; D remains unclear. The germline V and J ends were trimmed by 5 bases and 6 bases, with 11 bases remaining between them. The CDR3 contains 12 residues. The germline V gene encodes CDR1 MNHNY and CDR2 SVGAGI (reference sequence). The CDR3 is CASSQKRREQYF. CDR3 coding DNA: TGTGCCAGCAGTCAAAAGAGGCGCGAGCAGTACTTC.

The V gene is TRBV14, the J gene TRBJ2-4; D possibly uses TRBD1 or TRBD2 (5 bases each). The CDR3 covers 14 residues. Trimming took off 8 bases at V and 0 bases at J, with 11 bases between the two ends. Germline lookup yields CDR1 SGHDN and CDR2 FVKESK. The chain's CDR3 is CASGTGLAKNIQYF. The CDR3 DNA sequence: TGTGCCAGCGGTACGGGGCTAGCCAAAAACATTCAGTACTTC.

The J gene is TRBJ2-2, the V gene TRBV2, with 12 bases aligning to TRBD2. V was pared by 7 bases and J by 6 bases, with 3 bases of the junction left unmatched. The CDR3 extends over 14 amino acids. Germline-derived CDR1 and CDR2 are SNHLY and FYNNEI. CDR3 region: CASIGTSGSGELFF. CDR3 nucleotides: TGTGCCAGCATCGGGACTAGCGGGTCCGGGGAGCTGTTTTTT.

In this sample, this clonotype turned up a few times. The V gene is TRBV6-5, the J gene TRBJ1-5; D gene unclear. Trimming removed 0 bases at V and 0 bases at J, with 6 bases between. This CDR3 region has 15 residues. Germline V CDR1 and CDR2: MNHEY, SVGAGI. The CDR3 sequence is CASSYSQYSNQPQHF. Here the CDR3 DNA reads TGTGCCAGCAGTTACTCCCAGTATAGCAATCAGCCCCAGCATTTT.

The CDR3 bases are TGCAGTGCTCACCGGGGGACGGATAATTCACCCCTCCACTTT. Protein: CSAHRGTDNSPLHF. The V call is TRBV20-1, the J call TRBJ1-6; a weak D match, TRBD1 (5 bases). The CDR3 is 14 residues long. V shed 5 bases and J shed 5 bases, with 13 bases lying between them. Germline V lookup: CDR1 DFQATT, CDR2 SNEGSKA (reference sequence).